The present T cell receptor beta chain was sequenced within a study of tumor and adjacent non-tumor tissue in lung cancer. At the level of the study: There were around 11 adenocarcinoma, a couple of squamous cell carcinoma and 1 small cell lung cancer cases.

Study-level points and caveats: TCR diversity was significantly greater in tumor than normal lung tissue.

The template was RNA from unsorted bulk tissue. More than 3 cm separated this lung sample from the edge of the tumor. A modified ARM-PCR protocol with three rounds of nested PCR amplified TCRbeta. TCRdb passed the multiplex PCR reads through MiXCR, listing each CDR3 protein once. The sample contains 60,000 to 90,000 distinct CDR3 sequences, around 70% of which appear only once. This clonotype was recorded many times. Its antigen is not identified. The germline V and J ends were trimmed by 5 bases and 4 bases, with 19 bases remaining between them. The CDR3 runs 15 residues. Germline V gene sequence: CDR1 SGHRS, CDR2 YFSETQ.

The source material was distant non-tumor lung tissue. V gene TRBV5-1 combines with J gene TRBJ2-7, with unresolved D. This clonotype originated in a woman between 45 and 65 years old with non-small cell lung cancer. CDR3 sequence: CASSPSPDDDYEQYF. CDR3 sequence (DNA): TGCGCCAGCAGTCCTTCACCGGACGACGATTACGAGCAGTACTTC. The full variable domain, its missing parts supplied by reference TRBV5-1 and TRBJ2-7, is KAGVTQTPRYLIKTRGQQVTLSCSPISGHRSVSWYQQTPGQGLQFLFEYFSETQRNKGNFPGRFSGRQFSNSRSEMNVSTLELGDSALYLCASSPSPDDDYEQYFGPGTRLTVT.